A selection of T cell receptor beta chains follows, all from one sample in a study of T cells after yellow fever vaccination. From the 5' RACE reads, TCRdb called clonotypes with MiXCR, one entry per CDR3 protein. Among 350,000 to 450,000 distinct CDR3 sequences listed, about 17% were seen once. The sample was PBMCs, taken before the yellow fever booster vaccination. All receptors derive from a man between 18 and 29 years old who received the YFV17D yellow fever vaccine. Each CDR3 is given with its conserved first and last residue. A D gene is named only where the DNA matches it firmly. Rows may omit the clone size; those that give it use once, few, many or a size class.

>TRBJ2-2|TRBV20-1|many|.
TGCAGTGCTAGAGGGGGTAACACCGGGGAGCTGTTTTTT
CSARGGNTGELFF
>TRBJ2-2|TRBV7-3|few|.
TGTGCCAGCAGCTCCCTAGGACTTAACACCGGGGAGCTGTTTTTT
CASSSLGLNTGELFF
>TRBJ2-3|TRBV12-3/TRBV12-4|few|.
TGTGCCAGCAGTCCCCCCGGGCAGGGCACTAGCACAGATACGCAGTATTTT
CASSPPGQGTSTDTQYF
>TRBJ1-5|TRBV30|.|TRBD1
TGTGCCTGGAGTGTAGGGCAGGGGGCGAAACAGCCCCAGCATTTT
CAWSVGQGAKQPQHF
>TRBJ2-2|TRBV2|.|TRBD2
TGTGCCAGCAGAGTACTAGCGGGGAACACCGGGGAGCTGTTTTTT
CASRVLAGNTGELFF
>TRBJ2-7|TRBV15|.|TRBD1
TGTGCCACCAGCAGTAGGGGGACAGGGTGGTACGAGCAGTACTTC
CATSSRGTGWYEQYF
>TRBJ2-3|TRBV11-2|few|.
TGTGCCAGCAGCTTAGGGAGTAGAAGCACAGATACGCAGTATTTT
CASSLGSRSTDTQYF
>TRBJ2-5|TRBV5-1|.|TRBD1
TGCGCCAGCTCCAGAACAGGGGGGCCCCAAGAGACCCAGTACTTC
CASSRTGGPQETQYF
>TRBJ2-5|TRBV6-5|.|TRBD1
TGTGCCAGCAGTTACTCGAAGACAGGGGGAGCCCAGTACTTC
CASSYSKTGGAQYF
>TRBJ1-5|TRBV24-1|.|TRBD1
TGTGCCACCAGCGGCACAGGGGAAGGCAATCAGCCCCAGCATTTT
CATSGTGEGNQPQHF
>TRBJ2-1|TRBV5-4|.|.
TGTGCCAGCAGCTTGCCCGGACCTAAGGTGGATGAGCAGTTCTTC
CASSLPGPKVDEQFF
>TRBJ2-7|TRBV4-1|few|.
TGCGCCAGCAGCCATCTACGCGCCGAGGGGTCTTCCTACGAGCAGTACTTC
CASSHLRAEGSSYEQYF
>TRBJ1-1|TRBV6-6|.|.
TGTGCCAGCAGTTACTCGTTAGCTATGAACACTGAAGCTTTCTTT
CASSYSLAMNTEAFF
>TRBJ2-7|TRBV4-1|few|TRBD1
TGCGCCAGCAGCCAGATGGACAGGCTGACCTACGAGCAGTACTTC
CASSQMDRLTYEQYF
>TRBJ2-2|TRBV6-5|few|.
TGTGCCAGCAGCTCCTCGGGTCGCGGGGAGCTGTTTTTT
CASSSSGRGELFF
>TRBJ2-7|TRBV5-1|many|TRBD1
TGCGCCAGCAGCTTGGAAGGACAGGGGGGGGACGAGCAGTACTTC
CASSLEGQGGDEQYF
>TRBJ2-6|TRBV11-2|.|.
TGTGCGGGGCAGGAGGAATCTCACTTAATGGCTGGGGCCAACGTCCTGACTTTC
CAGQEESHLMAGANVLTF
>TRBJ2-1|TRBV5-6|.|.
TGTGCCAGCAGCTTGGAGTGGCTACCCGGGAATGAGCAGTTCTTC
CASSLEWLPGNEQFF